This T cell receptor (beta chain) comes out of a study of cytomegalovirus exposure and HLA in healthy donors (dated by TCRdb to 2015 to 2018). For context, the study as a whole: The 500 to 700 repertoires of the first cohort and the 95 to 150 validation repertoires were produced on the same platform, according to a later analysis. The study aimed to test whether signatures of past pathogen exposure could be identified by cataloging public T cell receptors. Along with the roughly 610-subject first cohort, a separate validation cohort of over 90 different subjects was used. To predict cytomegalovirus infection status, the study brought together high-throughput TCR immunosequencing, statistical association of individual TCRs with disease status, and machine learning.

The library was produced with the immunoSEQ multiplex PCR assay. Processing in the source paper ran as follows. To diagnose cytomegalovirus status from the catalog of TCR beta chain sequences, a statistical classification framework was built. TCRdb mirrors the immuneACCESS table, restricted to in-frame sequences. Some clones are absent from its copies; in checked studies, under half trace to an unresolved V gene, and the reason for the others is unknown. That table gives V, J and clone size, and the DNA gave D and trimming. This sample gives around 140,000 clones in total; over 90% of them show up just once. The ten largest account for 1.5% to 2% of the sample. The donors belonged to the validation cohort of around 110 subjects, which was separate from the approximately 680-subject first cohort. Findings and caveats that apply to the study as a whole: In a later analysis, TCRs clustered in the first cohort were found to also tend to co-occur in the roughly 120 validation repertoires, with approximately 95% of cluster scores above 0. Most TCR sequences were observed very rarely across donors, whereas some public TCRs were present in many individuals. A later analysis had no HLA typing for the validation cohort, so co-occurrence there was scored across all 130 or so repertoires. A few of the identified cytomegalovirus-associated TCR beta chains were confirmed in vitro to be specific for cytomegalovirus antigens. The authors suggested that the approach could potentially be extended to other disease states and immunological phenotypes. The study listed around 160 TCR beta chains as associated with cytomegalovirus. The classifier was reported to diagnose cytomegalovirus status with high specificity and sensitivity in both the original and validation cohorts.

For this chain, trimming is 2 bases at the V end and 9 bases at the J end, and the number of junction bases without a gene match is 10. CDR1 and CDR2 are drawn from the germline V gene (reference sequence): SGHNT, YYREEE. The CDR3 runs 15 residues from the cysteine to the phenylalanine. Solely the CDR3 DNA is kept, with 45 bases framed from the first base. Remarks on this clone: Which antigen it targets is not known. There are no base qualities to consult, and no much larger clone falls within one base.

In this chain, TRBV5-4 is recombined with TRBJ2-1; 8 middle bases align to TRBD2. This clonotype originated in a man younger than 35 in good health and CMV-seropositive. Sequenced sample: PBMCs. CDR3 reads: CASSFTGRAGGEQFF. Read as DNA, the sequence is TGTGCCAGCAGCTTTACCGGGAGGGCCGGTGGTGAGCAGTTCTTC.